This TCR beta chain was documented in a study of blood T cell repertoires in COVID-19. In the study overall: COVID-19 samples, acute and convalescent, were from the United States, Italy and Spain.

Germline CDR1 is MDHEN and CDR2 is SYDVKM. V shed 4 bases and J 7 bases; nucleotides not matched to a gene: 8. The CDR3 covers 15 residues. The assay was immunoSEQ multiplex PCR, and TCRdb's table has in-frame clones only and misses some. The sample comprises 90,000 to 150,000 clones, 80% to 90% of which are singletons, and roughly 1% rests with the top ten. The rearrangement links TRBV28 to TRBJ2-1, with TRBD1 matching 9 bases. The sequenced sample was peripheral blood. This sequence originates from a woman in her forties or fifties with active or convalescent COVID-19. The CDR3 loop is CASSYGTGFINEQFF. CDR3 coding DNA: TGTGCCAGCAGTTACGGGACAGGGTTCATAAATGAGCAGTTCTTC.